What follows describes a single TCR beta chain. Plating combined approximately 200,000 CFSE-labeled responder cells with approximately 200,000 irradiated, violet-dye-labeled stimulator cells. Once the reaction had ended, proliferating CFSE-low CD3+CD4+ and CD3+CD8+ responders were sorted. This record comes from a study of graft-versus-host responses after intestinal transplantation. Overall study: Anti-thymocyte globulin served as induction for all recipients, who then took tacrolimus and steroids for two to three years.

Sequencing was performed with immunoSEQ multiplex PCR; in TCRdb, only in-frame clones are kept and a portion is missing. The sample records 13,000 to 15,000 clones, approximately 30% being singletons. CDR3 length: 14 residues. Trimming pared 1 base from V and 2 bases from J, leaving 8 bases between. Study-level findings and limits: Allografts of patients with graft-donor T cell macrochimerism showed high graft-versus-host to host-versus-graft clone ratios.

The sequence derives from a human patient who received an intestinal transplant. The sample consisted of alloreactive CD8+ T cells from a mixed lymphocyte reaction culture, taken before intestinal transplant. As to subset: CFSE-low proliferating T cells sorted from roughly six-day pre-transplant mixed lymphocyte reaction (GvH or HvG direction). The chain combines TRBV23-1 with TRBJ1-2, with D uncertain. TRBV23-1 is assigned to the ORF class and has an uncertain function. Here the CDR3 DNA reads TGCGCCAGCAGTCAATTGAATAGCAACTATGGCTACACCTTC. Translation: CASSQLNSNYGYTF.